A selection of T cell receptor beta chains follows, all from one sample in a study of beta chain features in type 1 diabetes. Profiling relied on immunoSEQ multiplex PCR, and the TCRdb table lists in-frame clones only, not all of them. The table has fewer than 900,000 clones, 17% seen once. Sequencing was performed on naive CD4+ T cells from blood. The receptor set was obtained from a woman under 30 in good health. The CDR3 runs from the conserved cysteine through the conserved F or W. A D gene is named only where the DNA matches it firmly. A row's size may be missing; if present it is once, few, many or a size class.

j_call | clone_size | cdr3_length | d_call | v_call | cdr3_aa | cdr3_nt
TRBJ2-1 | - | 14 | - | TRBV2 | CASTAALVYNEQFF | TGTGCCAGCACGGCGGCTCTCGTCTACAATGAGCAGTTCTTC
TRBJ2-7 | few | 15 | TRBD2 | TRBV5-4 | CASSQLSAGAYEQYF | TGTGCCAGCAGCCAACTGTCGGCGGGAGCCTACGAGCAGTACTTC
TRBJ2-7 | few | 16 | - | TRBV5-1 | CASSLATGPRTYEQYF | TGCGCCAGCAGCTTGGCCACCGGACCTCGAACCTACGAGCAGTACTTC
TRBJ2-1 | few | 14 | TRBD1 | TRBV10-3 | CAITTDRGENEQFF | TGTGCCATCACTACGGACAGGGGGGAGAATGAGCAGTTCTTC
TRBJ2-5 | few | 14 | TRBD2 | TRBV28 | CATSGRVVQETQYF | TGTGCCACTAGCGGCAGGGTTGTCCAAGAGACCCAGTACTTC
TRBJ2-1 | - | 15 | TRBD2 | TRBV7-2 | CASSLRREGQGEQFF | TGTGCCAGCAGCTTACGGCGGGAGGGCCAGGGAGAGCAGTTCTTC
TRBJ2-5 | many | 11 | - | TRBV21-1 | CARRVQETQYF | TGTGCCAGAAGGGTCCAAGAGACCCAGTACTTC
TRBJ2-2 | - | 15 | TRBD2 | TRBV7-9 | CASSDRLAGGGELFF | TGTGCCAGCAGCGACAGACTAGCGGGTGGCGGGGAGCTGTTTTTT
TRBJ1-5 | - | 16 | - | TRBV6-5 | CASSYSGGTRDQPQHF | TGTGCCAGCAGTTACTCCGGGGGGACAAGGGATCAGCCCCAGCATTTT
TRBJ1-5 | few | 16 | - | TRBV7-8 | CASSPRRGESNQPQHF | TGTGCCAGCAGCCCCAGGAGGGGTGAGAGCAATCAGCCCCAGCATTTT
TRBJ1-2 | - | 15 | - | TRBV6-6 | CASSYSRTPNYGYTF | TGTGCCAGCAGTTATTCCAGGACCCCAAACTATGGCTACACCTTC
TRBJ2-3 | once | 14 | - | TRBV5-1 | CASSLDQVPDTQYF | TGCGCCAGCAGCTTGGACCAAGTCCCAGATACGCAGTATTTT
TRBJ2-7 | - | 15 | - | TRBV7-6 | CASSLEGGGSYEQYF | TGTGCCAGCAGCTTAGAGGGAGGGGGATCCTACGAGCAGTACTTC
TRBJ2-7 | - | 14 | TRBD2 | TRBV29-1 | CSVELRGLAREQYF | TGCAGCGTTGAACTTCGGGGACTAGCCCGCGAGCAGTACTTC
TRBJ2-1 | few | 16 | TRBD2 | TRBV10-2 | CASSEAAGASYNEQFF | TGCGCCAGCAGCGAAGCGGCGGGAGCTTCCTACAATGAGCAGTTCTTC
TRBJ2-1 | few | 15 | TRBD2 | TRBV19 | CASNTLAAPYNEQFF | TGTGCCAGTAACACACTAGCGGCACCTTACAATGAGCAGTTCTTC
TRBJ1-1 | - | 22 | TRBD1 | TRBV28 | CASSFPWPDRAGTGGSGTEAFF | TGTGCCAGCAGTTTCCCCTGGCCCGACCGGGCCGGGACAGGGGGCAGTGGCACTGAAGCTTTCTTT
TRBJ2-7 | - | 14 | - | TRBV6-1 | CASSEAHSSYEQYF | TGTGCCAGCAGTGAAGCGCACAGTTCCTACGAGCAGTACTTC
TRBJ2-7 | few | 14 | - | TRBV18 | CASSPLRESYEQYF | TGTGCCAGCTCACCACTTAGAGAAAGCTACGAGCAGTACTTC
TRBJ2-2 | - | 16 | TRBD1 | TRBV6-6 | CASNNRDRGNTGELFF | TGTGCCAGCAACAACCGGGACAGGGGTAACACCGGGGAGCTGTTTTTT
TRBJ2-1 | - | 14 | TRBD1 | TRBV29-1 | CSAVPDRNYNEQFF | TGCAGCGCCGTCCCGGACAGGAATTACAATGAGCAGTTCTTC
TRBJ1-1 | - | 18 | - | TRBV7-9 | CASTPPGHSTRSNTEAFF | TGTGCCAGCACCCCTCCGGGACACTCCACCCGGAGCAACACTGAAGCTTTCTTT